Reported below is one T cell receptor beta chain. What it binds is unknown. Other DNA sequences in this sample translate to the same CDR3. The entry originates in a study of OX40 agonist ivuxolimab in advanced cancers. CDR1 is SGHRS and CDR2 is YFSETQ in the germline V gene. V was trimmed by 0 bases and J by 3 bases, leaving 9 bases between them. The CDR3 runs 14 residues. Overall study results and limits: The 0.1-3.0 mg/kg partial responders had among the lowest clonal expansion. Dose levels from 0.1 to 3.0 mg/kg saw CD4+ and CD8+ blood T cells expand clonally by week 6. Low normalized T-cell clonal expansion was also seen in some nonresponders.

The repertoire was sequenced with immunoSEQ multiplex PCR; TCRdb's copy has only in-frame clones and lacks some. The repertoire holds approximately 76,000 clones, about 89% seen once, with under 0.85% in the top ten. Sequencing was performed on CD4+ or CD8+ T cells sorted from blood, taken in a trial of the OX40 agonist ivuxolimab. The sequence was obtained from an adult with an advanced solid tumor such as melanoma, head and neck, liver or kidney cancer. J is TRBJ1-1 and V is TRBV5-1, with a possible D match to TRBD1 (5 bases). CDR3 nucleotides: TGCGCCAGCAGCTTGGTCGGGGGTGACACTGAAGCTTTCTTT. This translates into CASSLVGGDTEAFF.